One sample yielded the 23 T cell receptor beta chains listed below, sequenced in a study of shared clonotypes between healthy human individuals (dated by TCRdb to the early 2020s). Library preparation employed the immunoSEQ multiplex PCR assay. In TCRdb, the immuneACCESS table is reduced to in-frame sequences with V and J assigned. These tables do not hold every clone; where another copy was compared, an unresolved V gene accounts for under half, and the others remain unexplained. In this sample the table shows about 2.3 million clones, 85% to 95% of which occur a single time. 0.37% of the sample is in the top ten clones. The specimen sequenced was naive CD4+ T cells from PBMCs. The cell subset or site label on this specimen signifies: CD45RA+ positively selected. These receptors came from a man aged 18 to 29 in good health. Some clones in this sample may be carry-over from other donors' samples.

This chain joins TRBV7-2 and TRBJ1-5, with D possibly being TRBD1 (5 bases). The length of the CDR3 is 16 residues. The ends were cut back, 1 base at V and 1 base at J, with 11 bases in the middle. Germline values: CDR1 SGHTA, CDR2 FQGNSA. This CDR3 is CASSLGWQGSNQPQHF. In DNA, the CDR3 is TGTGCCAGCAGCTTAGGTTGGCAGGGAAGCAATCAGCCCCAGCATTTT. The full variable domain, completed using reference TRBV7-2 and TRBJ1-5, is GAGVSQSPSNKVTEKGKDVELRCDPISGHTALYWYRQSLGQGLEFLIYFQGNSAPDKSGLPSDRFSAERTGGSVSTLTIQRTQQEDSAVYLCASSLGWQGSNQPQHFGDGTRLSIL.

This clone came up once. The chain recombines TRBV28 with TRBJ2-1, with 16 bases identical to TRBD2. This CDR3 contains 15 residues. The J segment lost 10 bases and the V segment lost 6 bases, leaving 6 bases of the junction unmatched. In germline, CDR1 is MDHEN, CDR2 SYDVKM. The CDR3 DNA is TGTGCCAGCAGCCCCGGGACTAGCGGGAGGGGAGAGCAGTTCTTC. Translating gives CASSPGTSGRGEQFF. The entire variable domain, with the rest obtained from reference TRBV28 and TRBJ2-1, is as follows: DVKVTQSSRYLVKRTGEKVFLECVQDMDHENMFWYRQDPGLGLRLIYFSYDVKMKEKGDIPEGYSVSREKKERFSLILESASTNQTSMYLCASSPGTSGRGEQFFGPGTRLTVL.

This clone was observed a single time. V usage is TRBV20-1 and J usage is TRBJ2-7, with D possibly matching TRBD2 (6 bases). Germline lookup yields CDR1 DFQATT and CDR2 SNEGSKA (reference sequence). V lost 6 bases and J lost 3, with 9 bases in between. This CDR3 is built from 11 residues. The DNA for the CDR3 is TGCAGTGCCGCGGAGGGCTACGAGCAGTACTTC. This sequence encodes CSAAEGYEQYF.

The chain links TRBV7-9 to TRBJ2-1; TRBD2 matches 11 bases. The CDR3 covers 16 residues. Germline V lookup: CDR1 SEHNR, CDR2 FQNEAQ (reference sequence). Trimming at V came to 4 bases and at J to 12 bases, leaving 14 bases not matched to a gene. CDR3 in DNA: TGTGCCAGCAGCTCCCTAACTAGCGGGAGTATGTGGCGGCAGTTCTTC. This gives the protein CASSSLTSGSMWRQFF.

This clone was observed a handful of times. J is TRBJ1-3 and V is TRBV19, with unresolved D. The germline V gene encodes CDR1 LNHDA and CDR2 SQIVND (reference sequence). The length of the CDR3 is 12 residues. V gave up 6 bases and J gave up 3 bases, with 6 bases separating them. CDR3 sequence (DNA): TGTGCCAGTAGACTCCTTGGAAACACCATATATTTT. This gives the protein CASRLLGNTIYF.

This chain links TRBV5-8 with TRBJ2-7, with 8 bases aligning to TRBD2. Germline V lookup: CDR1 SGHTS, CDR2 YDEGEE. The CDR3 covers 15 residues. Germline trimming cut 3 bases from V and 6 bases from J; bases unmatched to any gene: 11. CDR3: CASSSRSAGGGEQYF. The DNA for the CDR3 is TGTGCCAGCAGCTCTCGGTCGGCGGGAGGAGGCGAGCAGTACTTC.

The J gene is TRBJ2-3, the V gene TRBV5-1, with D perhaps matching TRBD1 or TRBD2 (5 bases each). This CDR3 comprises 14 residues. The germline gives CDR1 SGHRS, CDR2 YFSETQ. Trimming stripped 7 bases from V and 2 bases from J, with 14 bases between. CDR3 residues: CASSEGFPTDTQYF. The CDR3 nucleotides are TGCGCCAGCTCCGAGGGGTTTCCCACAGATACGCAGTATTTT.

The chain uses TRBV9 and TRBJ1-3; D may be TRBD1 (6 bases). CDR1 is SGDLS and CDR2 is YYNGEE in the germline V gene. The CDR3 spans 16 residues. The germline V and J ends were trimmed by 0 bases and 2 bases, with 12 bases remaining between them. The chain's CDR3 is CASSVGGWGPGNTIYF. For the CDR3, the DNA is TGTGCCAGCAGCGTAGGCGGATGGGGGCCTGGAAACACCATATATTTT. The full variable domain, with the rest looked up from reference TRBV9 and TRBJ1-3, is DSGVTQTPKHLITATGQRVTLRCSPRSGDLSVYWYQQSLDQGLQFLIQYYNGEERAKGNILERFSAQQFPDLHSELNLSSLELGDSALYFCASSVGGWGPGNTIYFGEGSWLTVV.

The J gene is TRBJ1-2, the V gene TRBV28; D call uncertain. The CDR3 is made up of 13 amino acids. Trimming stripped 6 bases from V and 4 bases from J, with 12 bases between. Per the germline V gene, CDR1 is MDHEN and CDR2 is SYDVKM. CDR3: CASSPREGYGYTF. Written as DNA, the CDR3 is TGTGCCAGCAGCCCCCGGGAGGGCTATGGCTACACCTTC.

The count of this clone is one. V is TRBV4-1 and J is TRBJ2-7; 9 bases match TRBD1. J lost 1 base, V lost 3 bases, and 16 bases had no gene match. Germline loops: CDR1 MGHRA, CDR2 YSYEKL. This CDR3 comprises 19 residues. The CDR3 spells CASSQGGGQGRYWSYEQYF. The CDR3 nucleotides read TGCGCCAGCAGCCAGGGGGGAGGACAGGGGCGTTACTGGTCCTACGAGCAGTACTTC.

Details on this clone: Other DNA sequences of this sample code for an identical CDR3. This sequence joins TRBV28 and TRBJ2-1, with D perhaps TRBD2 (5 bases). Trimming cost V 2 bases and J 4 bases, with 12 bases left between them. The CDR3 has 15 residues. In germline, CDR1 is MDHEN, CDR2 SYDVKM. CDR3 residues: CASSLGGSRYNEQFF. Here the CDR3 DNA reads TGTGCCAGCAGTTTAGGTGGGAGCCGGTACAATGAGCAGTTCTTC.

This chain connects TRBV15 to TRBJ1-5; 7 bases fit TRBD1. With 5 bases clipped from V and 3 bases from J, the junction kept 16 bases outside the gene matches. Germline CDR1 reads LNHNV; CDR2 reads YYDKDF (reference sequence). There are 18 residues in the CDR3. CDR3 nucleotides: TGTGCCACCAGCTCCCCAGGGAGGCAGGGGGAAGACAATCAGCCCCAGCATTTT. This translates into CATSSPGRQGEDNQPQHF.

The V and J genes are TRBV6-1 and TRBJ1-1, with a weak D call TRBD1 (5 bases). Germline CDR1 and CDR2: MNHNS and SASEGT. The CDR3 extends over 13 amino acids. Trimming pared 4 bases from V and 1 base from J, leaving 7 bases between. CDR3 loop: CASSAGRNTEAFF. CDR3 DNA: TGTGCCAGCAGTGCAGGGAGGAACACTGAAGCTTTCTTT.

The V and J genes are TRBV9 and TRBJ1-5, with D perhaps TRBD1 (5 bases). CDR3 length: 15 amino acids. Trimming removed 0 bases from V and 6 bases from J, with 13 bases in between. The V gene's germline CDR1 is SGDLS and CDR2 YYNGEE. The CDR3: CASSVDGGRGQPQHF. DNA for the CDR3: TGTGCCAGCAGCGTAGACGGGGGAAGGGGTCAGCCCCAGCATTTT.

The V call is TRBV14, the J call TRBJ2-1, with 12 bases aligning to TRBD2. Looked up from germline, CDR1 is SGHDN and CDR2 is FVKESK. The CDR3 has 16 residues. V was clipped by 8 bases and J by 3 bases; unmatched bases: 8. CDR3 sequence: CASGSSGRVGYNEQFF. In DNA, the CDR3 is TGTGCCAGCGGCTCTAGCGGGAGGGTCGGCTACAATGAGCAGTTCTTC.

Note on this clone: A read error may account for a junction end that differs from germline. The rearrangement joins TRBV5-1 to TRBJ1-4; D perhaps matches TRBD1 (5 bases). This CDR3 region has 14 residues. Germline V gene lookup returns CDR1 SGHRS and CDR2 YFSETQ. The CDR3 nucleotides are TGCGCCAGCACCTTGGGGCCAGGGTACGAAAAACTGTTTTTT. This encodes CASTLGPGYEKLFF. Looking up the rest from reference TRBV5-1 and TRBJ1-4 gives the full variable domain: KAGVTQTPRYLIKTRGQQVTLSCSPISGHRSVSWYQQTPGQGLQFLFEYFSETQRNKGNFPGRFSGRQFSNSRSEMNVSTLELGDSALYLCASTLGPGYEKLFFGSGTQLSVL.

V gene TRBV5-1 combines with J gene TRBJ2-3; D is unclear. This CDR3 comprises 13 residues. Germline loops: CDR1 SGHRS, CDR2 YFSETQ. Between the trimmed V and J ends, which lost 0 bases and 9 bases, there was a span of 11 bases. This CDR3 is CASSLESFGTQYF. The CDR3, as DNA: TGCGCCAGCAGCTTGGAGTCTTTCGGCACGCAGTATTTT. Based on the CDR3 plus reference TRBV5-1 and TRBJ2-3, the full variable domain is KAGVTQTPRYLIKTRGQQVTLSCSPISGHRSVSWYQQTPGQGLQFLFEYFSETQRNKGNFPGRFSGRQFSNSRSEMNVSTLELGDSALYLCASSLESFGTQYFGPGTRLTVL.

This chain links TRBV2 with TRBJ2-2; possibly TRBD2 for D (6 bases). Per germline, CDR1 SNHLY and CDR2 FYNNEI. The V gene lost 7 bases and the J gene lost 4 bases, with 10 bases spanning the gap. The CDR3 covers 13 residues. The DNA of the CDR3 is TGTGCCAGCACTGGGACTGCCACCGGGGAGCTGTTTTTT. This gives the protein CASTGTATGELFF.

Only one count was recorded for this clone. In the same sample, other DNA sequences code for this CDR3. As DNA, the CDR3 is TGTGCCAGCAGCCCCCTAAACACCGGGGAGCTGTTTTTT. It specifies CASSPLNTGELFF. This chain links TRBV7-3 with TRBJ2-2; D uncertain. Per germline, CDR1 SGHTA and CDR2 FQGTGA. This CDR3 spans 13 amino acids. V lost 5 bases and J lost 2, with 6 bases in between.

The rearrangement uses TRBV5-1 and TRBJ2-1; 9 bases line up with TRBD2. Germline CDR1 reads SGHRS; CDR2 reads YFSETQ. The CDR3 totals 15 residues. After removal of 2 bases from V and 6 bases from J, the junction contained 6 bases not matched to a gene. CDR3 in amino acids: CASSFYQAGGNEQFF. Here the CDR3 DNA reads TGCGCCAGCAGCTTTTATCAAGCGGGAGGCAATGAGCAGTTCTTC.

V and J are TRBV10-3 and TRBJ1-1; 10 bases align to TRBD1. This CDR3 region has 15 residues. Germline V gene sequence: CDR1 ENHRY, CDR2 SYGVKD. V shed 10 bases, J shed 3 bases, and the junction held 11 bases outside the gene matches. CDR3 DNA: TGTGCCACGACAAGACAGGGGGCCGCGGACACTGAAGCTTTCTTT. Encoded protein: CATTRQGAADTEAFF.

This clone was recorded once. The chain carries TRBV10-3 and TRBJ2-2, with TRBD2 matching over 13 bases. This CDR3 contains 16 residues. With 4 bases clipped from V and 4 bases from J, the junction kept 3 bases outside the gene matches. The germline V gene has CDR1 ENHRY and CDR2 SYGVKD. This CDR3 is CAISGGLAGPTGELFF. The DNA for the CDR3 is TGTGCCATCAGTGGGGGACTAGCGGGACCCACCGGGGAGCTGTTTTTT.

The chain combines TRBV5-4 with TRBJ1-4, with a weak D call TRBD1 (6 bases). V lost 4 bases and J lost 8, with 12 bases in between. This CDR3 has 13 residues. Germline lookup yields CDR1 SGHNT and CDR2 YYREEE (reference sequence). The CDR3 nucleotides read TGTGCCAGCAGCCGGGACACCGGGGAAAAACTGTTTTTT. This encodes CASSRDTGEKLFF.